This T cell receptor (beta chain) emerged from a study of blood T cells in healthy people across ages. Findings and limits, study-wide: The recorded TCR beta diversity per million T cells decreased in a roughly linear manner with age.

The CDR3 consists of 18 residues. Germline loops: CDR1 LGHDT, CDR2 YNNKEL (reference sequence). Trimming cost V 5 bases and J 3 bases; bases outside gene matches: 15. Points on this clonotype: Its antigen is currently unknown.

With a J-beta primer mix and a sample-barcoded 5' primer, a second PCR ran about 7 to 12 cycles. MiXCR, applied by TCRdb to the 5' RACE reads, yields one record per CDR3 protein. The sample lists roughly 900,000 distinct CDR3 sequences; roughly 43% were seen once. The rearrangement uses TRBV3-1 and TRBJ2-3; 9 bases are a match to TRBD2. Sequenced material: blood. The source of this sequence is a man aged 25 to 40 in good health. The CDR3 bases are TGTGCCAGCAGCGCAGGCCCGTCTACTAGCGGGCCTACAGATACGCAGTATTTT. Its protein is CASSAGPSTSGPTDTQYF.